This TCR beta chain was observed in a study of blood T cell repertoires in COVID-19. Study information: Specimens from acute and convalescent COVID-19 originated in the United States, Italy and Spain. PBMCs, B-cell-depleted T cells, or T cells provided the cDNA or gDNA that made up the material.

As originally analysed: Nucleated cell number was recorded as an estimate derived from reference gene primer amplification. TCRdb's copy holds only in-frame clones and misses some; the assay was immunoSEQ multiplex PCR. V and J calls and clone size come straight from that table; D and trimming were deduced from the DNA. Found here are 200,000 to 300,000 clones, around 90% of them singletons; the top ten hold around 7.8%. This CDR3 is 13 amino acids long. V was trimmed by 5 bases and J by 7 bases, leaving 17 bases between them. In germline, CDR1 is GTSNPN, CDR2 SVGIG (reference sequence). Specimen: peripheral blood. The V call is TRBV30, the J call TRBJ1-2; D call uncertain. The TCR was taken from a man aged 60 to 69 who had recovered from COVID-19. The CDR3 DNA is TGTGCCTGGGCGCGGGAACACAAAGCTGGCTACACCTTC. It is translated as CAWAREHKAGYTF. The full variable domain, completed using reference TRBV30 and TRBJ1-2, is SQTIHQWPATLVQPVGSPLSLECTVEGTSNPNLYWYRQAAGRGLQLLFYSVGIGQISSEVPQNLSASRPQDRQFILSSKKLLLSDSGFYLCAWAREHKAGYTFGSGTRLTVV.